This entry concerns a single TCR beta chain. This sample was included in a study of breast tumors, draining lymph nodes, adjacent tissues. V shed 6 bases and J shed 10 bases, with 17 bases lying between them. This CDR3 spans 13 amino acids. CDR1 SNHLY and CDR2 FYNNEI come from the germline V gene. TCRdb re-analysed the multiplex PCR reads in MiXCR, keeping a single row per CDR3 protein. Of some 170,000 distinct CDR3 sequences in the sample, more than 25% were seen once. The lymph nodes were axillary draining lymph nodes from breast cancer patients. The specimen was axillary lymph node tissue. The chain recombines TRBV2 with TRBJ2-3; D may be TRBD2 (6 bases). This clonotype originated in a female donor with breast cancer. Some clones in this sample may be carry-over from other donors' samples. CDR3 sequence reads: CASSSTTRLAQYF. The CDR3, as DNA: TGTGCCAGCAGCAGTACGACTAGATTGGCGCAGTATTTT. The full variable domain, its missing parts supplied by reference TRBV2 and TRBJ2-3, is EPEVTQTPSHQVTQMGQEVILRCVPISNHLYFYWYRQILGQKVEFLVSFYNNEISEKSEIFDDQFSVERPDGSNFTLKIRSTKLEDSAMYFCASSSTTRLAQYFGPGTRLTVL.